These T cell receptor beta chains were read from a single sample in a study of cytomegalovirus exposure and HLA in healthy donors. The data were produced by immunoSEQ multiplex PCR, yet TCRdb's version contains in-frame clones alone and is incomplete. The sample contains some 200,000 clones, 70% to 85% of which appear only once. Input material: PBMCs. The source of these receptors is a man aged 50 to 59 in good health and CMV-seronegative. The CDR3 runs from the conserved cysteine through the conserved F or W. D genes are given only for firm matches. Not all rows give a size; the values are once, few, many and, for expanded clones, a class.

j_call | v_call | d_call | clone_size | cdr3_aa | cdr3_nt
TRBJ2-2 | TRBV5-1 | . | . | CASSFQGYTGELFF | TGCGCCAGCAGCTTCCAGGGTTACACCGGGGAGCTGTTTTTT
TRBJ2-7 | TRBV29-1 | TRBD1 | . | CSAGDRGPSYEQYF | TGCAGCGCCGGTGACAGGGGGCCTTCCTACGAGCAGTACTTC
TRBJ2-7 | TRBV9 | . | once | CASSVGAGDSYEQYF | TGTGCCAGCAGCGTAGGGGCAGGGGATTCGTACGAGCAGTACTTC
TRBJ2-3 | TRBV12-5 | . | once | CASGPPAGPDTQYF | TGTGCTAGTGGACCCCCAGCTGGGCCAGATACGCAGTATTTT
TRBJ2-7 | TRBV5-4 | . | . | CASSLGGLTYEQYF | TGTGCCAGCAGCTTGGGGGGGCTTACCTACGAGCAGTACTTC
TRBJ2-1 | TRBV4-1 | TRBD1 | . | CASSQEGDRGRNEQFF | TGCGCCAGCAGCCAAGAAGGGGACAGGGGGCGGAATGAGCAGTTCTTC
TRBJ2-3 | TRBV28 | . | . | CASSLLATTDTQYF | TGTGCCAGCAGTTTATTAGCGACCACAGATACGCAGTATTTT
TRBJ2-7 | TRBV2 | TRBD1 | . | CASRGQVRQYF | TGTGCCAGCAGGGGACAGGTTCGGCAGTACTTC
TRBJ2-1 | TRBV7-2 | TRBD2 | . | CASSLGELAGYEQFF | TGTGCCAGCAGCTTAGGAGAACTAGCGGGATATGAGCAGTTCTTC
TRBJ1-4 | TRBV5-4 | TRBD1 | few | CASSRTGGAQGEKLFF | TGTGCCAGCAGCAGGACAGGGGGCGCGCAGGGTGAAAAACTGTTTTTT
TRBJ2-7 | TRBV6-6 | TRBD2 | . | CASSYSGLAGEGEQYF | TGTGCCAGCAGTTACTCGGGACTAGCGGGAGAGGGTGAGCAGTACTTC
TRBJ2-1 | TRBV30 | TRBD2 | . | CAWSSTSGSARQFF | TGTGCCTGGAGTTCGACTAGCGGGAGCGCACGACAGTTCTTC
TRBJ2-7 | TRBV27 | . | . | CASSLLGAGEQYF | TGTGCCAGCAGTCTACTCGGGGCGGGGGAGCAGTACTTC
TRBJ2-3 | TRBV5-4 | TRBD2 | few | CASSYGGLAGARSTDTQYF | TGTGCCAGCAGCTACGGGGGACTAGCGGGAGCCCGTTCCACAGATACGCAGTATTTT
TRBJ1-4 | TRBV6-4 | . | . | CASSDTDRRSEKLFF | TGTGCCAGCAGTGACACCGACAGGCGTAGTGAAAAACTGTTTTTT
TRBJ2-1 | TRBV7-2 | . | . | CASSSDGMYAYNEQFF | TGTGCCAGCAGCTCGGACGGGATGTACGCCTACAATGAGCAGTTCTTC
TRBJ2-1 | TRBV5-1 | . | . | CASSLAKTRSHNEQFF | TGCGCCAGCAGCTTGGCCAAGACACGGTCCCACAATGAGCAGTTCTTC
TRBJ1-5 | TRBV7-2 | . | few | CASSGAPNQPQHF | TGTGCCAGCAGCGGGGCCCCCAATCAGCCCCAGCATTTT
TRBJ2-7 | TRBV29-1 | . | . | CSVEGFGSQSSYEQYF | TGCAGCGTTGAAGGGTTCGGGTCTCAGAGCTCCTACGAGCAGTACTTC
TRBJ1-4 | TRBV7-9 | . | . | CASSSLGQVGRATNEKLFF | TGTGCCAGCAGTTCGTTGGGTCAGGTGGGCCGTGCAACTAATGAAAAACTGTTTTTT
TRBJ2-7 | TRBV29-1 | . | . | CSVARVAYEQYF | TGCAGCGTTGCCAGGGTAGCCTACGAGCAGTACTTC
TRBJ1-1 | TRBV5-1 | TRBD1 | . | CASSPTGGRVNTEAFF | TGCGCCAGCAGCCCCACAGGGGGGAGGGTGAACACTGAAGCTTTCTTT
TRBJ2-3 | TRBV2 | TRBD1 | . | CASDRQGFSDTQYF | TGTGCCAGCGATAGACAGGGTTTCTCAGATACGCAGTATTTT
TRBJ2-7 | TRBV28 | TRBD2 | . | CASSSLAGSASEQYF | TGTGCCAGCAGTTCATTAGCGGGTTCGGCATCCGAGCAGTACTTC
TRBJ2-7 | TRBV2 | . | . | CASSLIAVGDYEQYF | TGTGCCAGCAGCTTGATAGCGGTAGGGGACTACGAGCAGTACTTC
TRBJ1-2 | TRBV6-1 | . | few | CASSFLGWGYTF | TGTGCCAGCTCCTTTCTCGGTTGGGGCTACACCTTC
TRBJ1-1 | TRBV6-1 | TRBD1 | . | CASRGTGTGYTEAFF | TGTGCCAGCAGGGGGACAGGGACGGGCTACACTGAAGCTTTCTTT
TRBJ2-1 | TRBV19 | . | once | CASSIWHSDNEQFF | TGTGCCAGTAGTATTTGGCATTCTGACAATGAGCAGTTCTTC
TRBJ2-7 | TRBV30 | TRBD1 | . | CAWSAGTGVYEQYF | TGTGCCTGGAGTGCCGGGACAGGGGTCTACGAGCAGTACTTC
TRBJ2-7 | TRBV19 | . | . | CASSIGRGVGYEQYF | TGTGCCAGTAGTATAGGACGGGGAGTCGGGTACGAGCAGTACTTC
TRBJ1-2 | TRBV28 | . | few | CASSLTNLNYGYTF | TGTGCCAGCAGTCTTACAAACCTTAACTATGGCTACACCTTC
TRBJ1-5 | TRBV18 | . | . | CASSPPRGQPQHF | TGTGCCAGCTCACCACCGCGGGGTCAGCCCCAGCATTTT
TRBJ2-1 | TRBV28 | . | . | CASTLGREGSEQFF | TGTGCCAGCACCCTAGGCAGGGAAGGCAGTGAGCAGTTCTTC
TRBJ2-4 | TRBV19 | . | few | CASSSQGLAKNIQYF | TGTGCCAGTAGTTCCCAGGGACTAGCCAAAAACATTCAGTACTTC
TRBJ2-5 | TRBV10-3 | TRBD1 | . | CAISAGQRVQETQYF | TGTGCCATCAGTGCGGGACAGAGGGTCCAAGAGACCCAGTACTTC
TRBJ2-1 | TRBV10-3 | TRBD2 | few | CAISEAGAYNEQFF | TGTGCCATCAGTGAAGCGGGAGCCTACAATGAGCAGTTCTTC
TRBJ1-5 | TRBV5-1 | . | . | CASSLVSGAYQPQHF | TGCGCCAGCAGCTTGGTCTCAGGGGCTTATCAGCCCCAGCATTTT
TRBJ1-1 | TRBV10-3 | . | . | CAISESNRNTEAFF | TGTGCCATCAGTGAGTCCAACAGGAACACTGAAGCTTTCTTT
TRBJ1-4 | TRBV28 | . | . | CASSPGGKANEKLFF | TGTGCCAGCAGCCCCGGAGGGAAAGCTAATGAAAAACTGTTTTTT
TRBJ1-5 | TRBV19 | TRBD1 | once | CASLLGTGSNQPQHF | TGTGCCAGTCTGTTGGGGACAGGAAGCAATCAGCCCCAGCATTTT
TRBJ1-2 | TRBV30 | TRBD1 | . | CAWSGGQGRNYGYTF | TGTGCCTGGAGTGGCGGACAGGGCAGGAACTATGGCTACACCTTC
TRBJ2-3 | TRBV6-6 | . | . | CASSYGREQKDTQYF | TGTGCCAGCAGTTACGGACGGGAGCAGAAAGATACGCAGTATTTT
TRBJ2-2 | TRBV19 | . | . | CASSIPPPGKDTGELFF | TGTGCCAGTAGTATCCCCCCCCCAGGTAAGGACACCGGGGAGCTGTTTTTT
TRBJ2-4 | TRBV2 | . | once | CASKAGGPLTGNIQYF | TGTGCCAGCAAGGCAGGGGGGCCGTTAACGGGAAACATTCAGTACTTC
TRBJ2-1 | TRBV7-2 | . | . | CASSPHLGSNEQFF | TGTGCCAGCAGCCCCCACCTAGGTAGCAATGAGCAGTTCTTC
TRBJ2-2 | TRBV18 | TRBD2 | . | CASGERERSGELFF | TGTGCCAGCGGGGAGCGGGAGCGATCCGGGGAGCTGTTTTTT
TRBJ2-5 | TRBV28 | . | . | CASSSFETQYF | TGTGCCAGCAGTTCCTTTGAGACCCAGTACTTC
TRBJ1-2 | TRBV7-9 | . | . | CASSLGAPGGYTF | TGTGCCAGCAGCTTAGGGGCACCGGGGGGCTACACCTTC
TRBJ1-3 | TRBV5-1 | TRBD1 | few | CASSFGQGHSGNTIYF | TGCGCCAGCAGCTTCGGACAGGGCCACTCTGGAAACACCATATATTTT
TRBJ2-5 | TRBV14 | . | . | CASSQGDSQETQYF | TGTGCCAGCAGCCAAGGAGACAGTCAAGAGACCCAGTACTTC
TRBJ2-7 | TRBV5-1 | TRBD1 | . | CASSPQGSGGEQYF | TGCGCCAGCAGCCCCCAGGGGTCAGGGGGAGAGCAGTACTTC
TRBJ2-5 | TRBV9 | . | . | CASSVEGGVPETQYF | TGTGCCAGCAGCGTAGAAGGAGGGGTCCCAGAGACCCAGTACTTC
TRBJ2-4 | TRBV4-1 | . | . | CASSQDRSERLAKNIQYF | TGCGCCAGCAGCCAAGATAGGAGTGAGCGCCTAGCCAAAAACATTCAGTACTTC